The next 9 T cell receptor beta chains were all read from a single sample in a study of Tregs in tolerant kidney transplant recipients. Recipients received nonmyeloablative bone marrow transplants from related graft donors, with transient mixed chimerism. Profiling relied on immunoSEQ multiplex PCR, and the TCRdb table lists in-frame clones only, not all of them. In total, the table holds about 23,000 clones. The sample here was CD4+ T cells from blood (PBMCs), taken 6 months after the transplant. The receptors originated from a human patient who received a combined kidney and bone marrow transplant. The T cells may partly be graft donor cells.

In regard to this clone: From the germline J gene comes the end of the CDR3, since the read stops 3 residues before it. This chain joins TRBV7-2 and TRBJ1-5; possible D gene TRBD1, 6 bases. Germline V gene data show CDR1 as SGHTA and CDR2 as FQGNSA. V lost 5 bases and J 5 bases, leaving 16 bases between the germline ends. The length of the CDR3 is 15 residues. The CDR3 bases that were read are TGTGCCAGCAGCCCGCGTTTTGGGGGCGATCAGCCC. Its translation is CASSPRFGGDQP. The CDR3 as a whole reads CASSPRFGGDQPQHF.

Concerning this clone itself: The missing CDR3 end, 3 residues past where the read stops, is filled in from the germline J gene. The same CDR3 also results from other DNA sequences found in this sample. The V gene is TRBV18, the J gene TRBJ1-5; 9 positions agree with TRBD1. The J segment lost 2 bases and the V segment lost 6 bases, leaving 5 bases of the junction unmatched. There are 15 residues in the CDR3. Germline V lookup: CDR1 KGHSH, CDR2 LQKENI. The CDR3 protein is CASSPDRGGNQPQHF. The sequenced CDR3 bases are TGTGCCAGCTCGCCGGACAGGGGTGGCAATCAGCCC.

About this clone itself: Sequencing ends 3 residues short of the CDR3 end; the germline J gene provides the rest. This rearrangement joins TRBV10-1 to TRBJ2-1, with D possibly matching TRBD1 (6 bases). This CDR3 comprises 13 residues. Germline V gene lookup returns CDR1 WNHNN and CDR2 SYGVQD (reference sequence). V was cut by 10 bases and J by 4 bases, with 14 bases left in between. Partial CDR3 DNA: TGCGCCACCTCCCGACAGGAGTACAATGAG. It translates to CATSRQEYNE. The full CDR3 protein is CATSRQEYNEQFF.

With regard to this clone: The read terminates 3 residues ahead of where the CDR3 ends, so the germline J gene completes it. This chain connects TRBV7-9 to TRBJ2-2, with D uncertain. Trimming shortened V by 3 bases and J by 8 bases, and 7 bases separated the two germline ends. Germline-derived CDR1 and CDR2 are SEHNR and FQNEAQ (reference sequence). The CDR3 spans 12 residues. The CDR3 protein is CASSFGEGELFF. CDR3 DNA (partial): TGTGCCAGCAGCTTCGGTGAGGGGGAG.

About this clone itself: The observed sequence ends 3 residues before the CDR3 terminus, with the missing tail filled in from the germline J gene. The chain carries TRBV18 and TRBJ2-5; 7 bases agree with TRBD2. In germline, CDR1 is KGHSH, CDR2 LQKENI. The junction had 11 bases not matched to a gene; V was cut back by 5 bases and J by 5 bases. The CDR3 length is 15 residues. CDR3 region: CASSFTGLLTETQYF. The covered CDR3 bases are TGTGCCAGCTCATTTACGGGACTACTCACGGAGACC.

CDR3 amino acids: CASSSRQGAKTEAFF. Partial CDR3 DNA: TGTGCCAGCTCAAGTCGGCAGGGGGCGAAGACTGAA. The V gene is TRBV18, the J gene TRBJ1-1, with 8 bases aligning to TRBD1. Coverage ceases 3 residues before the CDR3 finishes, and the germline J gene fills in the end. The J segment lost 5 bases and the V segment lost 5 bases, leaving 10 bases of the junction unmatched. This CDR3 has 15 amino acids. The germline V gene has CDR1 KGHSH and CDR2 LQKENI. The full variable domain, its missing parts supplied by reference TRBV18 and TRBJ1-1, is NAGVMQNPRHLVRRRGQEARLRCSPMKGHSHVYWYRQLPEEGLKFMVYLQKENIIDESGMPKERFSAEFPKEGPSILRIQQVVRGDSAAYFCASSSRQGAKTEAFFGQGTRLTVV.

Turning to this clone: The CDR3 goes on 3 residues after the read ends, and that part is filled in from the germline J gene. The chain joins TRBV7-9 to TRBJ1-6; 7 nucleotides line up with TRBD1. CDR3 length: 15 amino acids. CDR1 SEHNR and CDR2 FQNEAQ come from the germline V gene (reference sequence). V lost 5 bases and J lost 6; bases outside the gene matches: 7. CDR3 bases read: TGTGCCAGCAGCCTACAGGGGCGTATTAATTCACCC. It specifies CASSLQGRINSP. The CDR3 as a whole reads CASSLQGRINSPLHF.

About this clone: The read comes to an end 3 residues before the CDR3 does, leaving the germline J gene to fill in the end. The chain uses TRBV5-5 and TRBJ1-2, with a possible D match to TRBD1 (6 bases). V lost 1 base, J lost 7 bases, and 11 bases lay in between. Germline V gene data show CDR1 as SGHKS and CDR2 as YYEKEE (reference sequence). CDR3 length: 13 residues. The sequenced CDR3 bases are TGTGCCAGCAGCTTGTTGGGGGCGCTTGGC. This gives the protein CASSLLGALG. The entire CDR3 reads CASSLLGALGYTF.

Of note for this clone: Read coverage stops 3 residues before the CDR3 terminus; the germline J gene supplies the remainder. The chain uses TRBV5-1 and TRBJ2-5; 16 nucleotides align to TRBD2. The CDR3 is made up of 16 amino acids. Germline CDR1 SGHRS, CDR2 YFSETQ. Trimming took 4 bases from V and 3 from J; bases not matched to a gene: 3. CDR3 protein: CASSQGTSGREETQYF. The sequenced CDR3 bases are TGCGCCAGCAGCCAGGGGACTAGCGGGAGGGAAGAGACC.